Below, one T cell receptor beta chain is given with its context. The antigen remains undetermined. The data were obtained in a study of OX40 agonist ivuxolimab in advanced cancers. Study background: The dose of intravenous ivuxolimab that patients received every 2 weeks ranged from 0.01 to 10 mg/kg. Past anti-PD-1, anti-PD-L1 or anti-CTLA-4 therapy was accepted, and 40% had received some.

The CDR3 contains 15 residues. V was shortened by 2 bases and J by 4 bases, with 13 bases between the two germline ends. Germline V gene data show CDR1 as SGHDN and CDR2 as FVKESK. Findings and limits, study-wide: Certain nonresponders likewise exhibited a low normalized T-cell clonal expansion.

The assay was immunoSEQ multiplex PCR, and TCRdb's table has in-frame clones only and misses some. The sample yields tens of thousands of clones, 85% to 90% seen once. This chain links TRBV14 with TRBJ2-3, with D possibly being TRBD1 or TRBD2 (6 bases each). The specimen comprised CD4+ or CD8+ T cells sorted from blood, sampled in a trial of the OX40 agonist ivuxolimab. The origin of this receptor is an adult with an advanced solid tumor such as melanoma, head and neck, liver or kidney cancer. The CDR3 bases are TGTGCCAGCAGCCAACGGGGGCTAGGCGCAGATACGCAGTATTTT. Residues: CASSQRGLGADTQYF. Supplemented by reference TRBV14 and TRBJ2-3, the full variable domain reads EAGVTQFPSHSVIEKGQTVTLRCDPISGHDNLYWYRRVMGKEIKFLLHFVKESKQDESGMPNNRFLAERTGGTYSTLKVQPAELEDSGVYFCASSQRGLGADTQYFGPGTRLTVL.